The 8 T cell receptor beta chains presented below share a single source sample, sequenced in a study of CD8+ T cells in alopecia areata. RNA was isolated and reverse transcribed to cDNA, the sequencing template. Sequenced by immunoSEQ multiplex PCR; TCRdb stores in-frame clones only, minus some. The data contain 120,000 to 150,000 clones, about 89% of them seen just once; the ten biggest clones take up over 13%. The sample consisted of CD8+ T cells sorted from blood, taken at week 0. The receptors shown here come from a human donor with alopecia areata.

The chain joins TRBV14 to TRBJ2-3; TRBD2 is a possible D gene (6 bases). The germline V gene has CDR1 SGHDN and CDR2 FVKESK. The CDR3 consists of 12 residues. Trimming took off 4 bases at V and 5 bases at J, with 7 bases between the two ends. The CDR3 region has the DNA TGTGCCAGCAGCCCCGGGGGAGATACGCAGTATTTT. Protein sequence: CASSPGGDTQYF.

This chain links TRBV5-1 with TRBJ2-7; weak D call: TRBD1 (7 bases). Trimming cost V 5 bases and J 3 bases, with 15 bases left between them. The CDR3 covers 14 residues. CDR1 is SGHRS and CDR2 is YFSETQ in the germline V gene. The CDR3 DNA follows: TGCGCCAGCAGGGATAACAGGGGAGGCTACGAGCAGTACTTC. This encodes CASRDNRGGYEQYF.

The chain employs TRBV7-2 and TRBJ2-1; D possibly corresponds to TRBD1 (5 bases). The CDR3 covers 16 residues. Trimming cost V 1 base and J 0 bases, with 10 bases left between them. Germline V gene data show CDR1 as SGHTA and CDR2 as FQGNSA. The CDR3 loop is CASSLGQLSSYNEQFF. The CDR3 coding sequence is TGTGCCAGCAGCTTAGGACAGTTGAGCTCCTACAATGAGCAGTTCTTC.

This chain links TRBV27 with TRBJ2-5, with unresolved D. The V and J ends lost 1 base and 5 bases respectively, with 14 bases between them. CDR1 MNHEY and CDR2 SMNVEV come from the germline V gene (reference sequence). The CDR3 is 15 amino acids. CDR3 nucleotides: TGTGCCAGCAGTTTATTCCAGTCTAATGGGGAGACCCAGTACTTC. It is translated as CASSLFQSNGETQYF.

V usage is TRBV30 and J usage is TRBJ2-3; 14 nucleotides line up with TRBD2. This CDR3 has 14 amino acids. J was trimmed by 5 bases and V by 3 bases; bases with no gene match: 1. CDR1 is GTSNPN and CDR2 is SVGIG in the germline V gene (reference sequence). The CDR3 nucleotides are TGTGCCTGGAGCGGGACTAGCGGGGGAGATACGCAGTATTTT. As protein: CAWSGTSGGDTQYF.

This rearrangement joins TRBV5-4 to TRBJ2-3, with 11 positions matching TRBD1. Germline CDR1 is SGHNT and CDR2 is YYREEE (reference sequence). The CDR3 sequence is 15 residues long. J was trimmed by 1 base and V by 3 bases; bases with no gene match: 1. CDR3 nucleotides: TGTGCCAGCAGCTCGGACAGGGGGCGCACAGATACGCAGTATTTT. It codes for CASSSDRGRTDTQYF.

The chain combines TRBV5-1 with TRBJ2-7; D is perhaps TRBD1 (5 bases). CDR1 is SGHRS and CDR2 is YFSETQ in the germline V gene. Trimming stripped 2 bases from V and 0 bases from J, with 6 bases between. The CDR3 totals 13 residues. This chain's CDR3 is CASSFDSSYEQYF. CDR3 sequence (DNA): TGCGCCAGCAGCTTCGACAGCTCCTACGAGCAGTACTTC.

The chain carries TRBV6-1 and TRBJ2-3; 10 positions match TRBD1. This CDR3 region has 17 residues. Trimming removed 2 bases from V and 3 bases from J; junction bases left unmatched: 8. Germline V gene sequence: CDR1 MNHNS, CDR2 SASEGT. The CDR3 DNA reads as TGTGCCAGCAGTGAACCGGACAGGGGGAGTGGGACAGATACGCAGTATTTT. Translating gives CASSEPDRGSGTDTQYF.